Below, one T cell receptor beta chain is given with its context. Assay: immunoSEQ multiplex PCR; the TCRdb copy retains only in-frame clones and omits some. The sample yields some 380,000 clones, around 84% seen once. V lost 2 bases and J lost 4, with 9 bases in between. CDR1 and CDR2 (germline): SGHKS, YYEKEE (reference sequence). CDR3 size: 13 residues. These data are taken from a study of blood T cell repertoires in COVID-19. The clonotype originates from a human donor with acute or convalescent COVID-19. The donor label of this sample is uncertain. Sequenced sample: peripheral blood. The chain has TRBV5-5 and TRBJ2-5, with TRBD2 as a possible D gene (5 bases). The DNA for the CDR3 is TGTGCCAGCAGCTTTACGGGAATAGAGACCCAGTACTTC. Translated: CASSFTGIETQYF.